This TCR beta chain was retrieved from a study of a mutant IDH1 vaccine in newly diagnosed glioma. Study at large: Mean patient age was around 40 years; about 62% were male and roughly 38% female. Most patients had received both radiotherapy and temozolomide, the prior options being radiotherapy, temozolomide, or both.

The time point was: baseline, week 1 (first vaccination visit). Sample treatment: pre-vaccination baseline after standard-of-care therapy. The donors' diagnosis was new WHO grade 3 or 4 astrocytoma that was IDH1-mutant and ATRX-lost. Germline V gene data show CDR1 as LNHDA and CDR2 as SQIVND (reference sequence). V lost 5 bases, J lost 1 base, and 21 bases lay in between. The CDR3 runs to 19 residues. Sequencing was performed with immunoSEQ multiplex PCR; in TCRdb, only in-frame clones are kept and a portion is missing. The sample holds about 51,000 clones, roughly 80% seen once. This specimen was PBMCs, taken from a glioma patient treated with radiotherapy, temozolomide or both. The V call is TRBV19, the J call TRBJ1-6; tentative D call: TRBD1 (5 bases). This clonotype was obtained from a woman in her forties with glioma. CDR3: CASSLRPGGEGSYNSPLHF. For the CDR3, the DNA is TGTGCCAGTAGTCTGCGACCTGGGGGAGAAGGATCCTATAATTCACCCCTCCACTTT.